The rows below give T cell receptor beta chains drawn from one sample of a study of OX40 agonist ivuxolimab in advanced cancers. Only in-frame clones appear in the TCRdb table, and some are missing; sequencing was by immunoSEQ multiplex PCR. The sample gives roughly 70,000 clones, around 90% of which show up once; about 0.7% is in the top ten. The material sequenced was CD4+ or CD8+ T cells sorted from blood, taken in a trial of the OX40 agonist ivuxolimab. These receptors were taken from an adult with an advanced solid tumor such as melanoma, head and neck, liver or kidney cancer. Both conserved end residues are part of each CDR3. The order of the fields is clone size, D gene, V gene, J gene, CDR3 DNA, CDR3 protein. The D gene is left open where the match is weak. A clone size is listed for some rows: how often the clone was seen (once, few, many), or a class if it is expanded.

-	-	TRBV11-2	TRBJ2-1	TGTGCCAGCAGCATCGTGATCGAGACCGGTGAGCAGTTCTTC	CASSIVIETGEQFF
few	-	TRBV6-1	TRBJ1-2	TGTGCCAGCAGTGAAGGAGTCAGGGGTCGTGGCTACACCTTC	CASSEGVRGRGYTF
once	TRBD1	TRBV2	TRBJ2-5	TGTGCCAGCAGTACCCAGGGGGCAGGGGAGACCCAGTACTTC	CASSTQGAGETQYF
-	TRBD2	TRBV5-1	TRBJ2-5	TGCGCCAGCAGCTCCGAATTCCTAGCGGGAGGCCTACCGGAGACCCAGTACTTC	CASSSEFLAGGLPETQYF
-	TRBD1	TRBV5-1	TRBJ2-7	TGCGCCAGCAGCTTAGCAGGGACAGGGTCGTTCACCGAGCAGTACTTC	CASSLAGTGSFTEQYF
-	-	TRBV29-1	TRBJ1-2	TGCAGCGTTGGGTATTTGGGTGGCTACACCTTC	CSVGYLGGYTF
-	TRBD1	TRBV4-1	TRBJ1-4	TGCGCCAGCAGCCAAGATTTGCGACAGGGTTATGAAAAACTGTTTTTT	CASSQDLRQGYEKLFF
few	TRBD1	TRBV14	TRBJ2-7	TGTGCCAGCAGCCACCGGGACAGGGGGCGCGGGACCTACGAGCAGTACTTC	CASSHRDRGRGTYEQYF
-	-	TRBV4-1	TRBJ1-2	TGCGCCAGCAGCCAACTAGGGGACTTTGGATATGGCTACACCTTC	CASSQLGDFGYGYTF
-	TRBD1	TRBV6-5	TRBJ2-2	TGTGCCAGCAGTGCCGGGACAGGACGCACCGGGGAGCTGTTTTTT	CASSAGTGRTGELFF
-	-	TRBV10-3	TRBJ2-1	TGTGCCACAGGTGTGAGGGATGAGCAGTTCTTC	CATGVRDEQFF
-	-	TRBV2	TRBJ2-7	TGTGCCAGTTCCTTCTGGGACGAGCAGTACTTC	CASSFWDEQYF
-	-	TRBV18	TRBJ1-6	TGTGCCAGCTCACGAACCGGGACCTATAATTCACCCCTCCACTTT	CASSRTGTYNSPLHF
-	TRBD1	TRBV28	TRBJ2-7	TGTGCCAGCAGCTCCTCGGACAGGGACCACGAGCAGTACTTC	CASSSSDRDHEQYF
-	TRBD2	TRBV27	TRBJ2-7	TGTGCCAGCAGTTTTAGCGGGGGCTCCTACGAGCAGTACTTC	CASSFSGGSYEQYF
-	-	TRBV14	TRBJ1-3	TGTGCCAGCAGCCAACGAATGCCACTGGAAAACACCATATATTTT	CASSQRMPLENTIYF
-	-	TRBV6-1	TRBJ1-2	TGTGCCAGCAGTGAACAAGGAAGCCAGACTGGCTACACCTTC	CASSEQGSQTGYTF
-	-	TRBV11-2	TRBJ2-7	TGTGCCAGCAGCTTTGGGGGGTCCTACGAGCAGTACTTC	CASSFGGSYEQYF
-	-	TRBV6-5	TRBJ2-7	TGTGCCAGCAGAAAACAGGCCAGCTCCTACGAGCAGTACTTC	CASRKQASSYEQYF
-	TRBD1	TRBV27	TRBJ2-5	TGTGCCAGCAGTCCGAGGGACAGAGAAGAGACCCAGTACTTC	CASSPRDREETQYF
-	TRBD2	TRBV5-1	TRBJ2-2	TGCGCCAGCAGCTTGGGCGGGAGAGTGGGCACCGGGGAGCTGTTTTTT	CASSLGGRVGTGELFF
-	TRBD1	TRBV28	TRBJ2-7	TGTGCCAGCAGACCCACGGGACAGGGTATTTACGAGCAGTACTTC	CASRPTGQGIYEQYF
-	TRBD2	TRBV2	TRBJ2-1	TGTGCCAGCAGTGAAGCAGTAGCGGGATTGGGTGAGCAGTTCTTC	CASSEAVAGLGEQFF
-	TRBD2	TRBV11-2	TRBJ2-7	TGTGCCAGCAGTCGTTCCGGGACTAGCGACGAGCAGTACTTC	CASSRSGTSDEQYF
-	-	TRBV2	TRBJ1-5	TGTGCCAGCACTGGGCAGGGCGGGGATCAGCCCCAGCATTTT	CASTGQGGDQPQHF
-	-	TRBV15	TRBJ2-5	TGTGCCACCAGCTGGGGGCAACAAGAGACCCAGTACTTC	CATSWGQQETQYF
-	TRBD2	TRBV5-1	TRBJ2-5	TGCGCCAGCAGCTTGGCTAGGACTAGCGGGAGTGGGGAGACCCAGTACTTC	CASSLARTSGSGETQYF
-	-	TRBV11-2	TRBJ2-3	TGTGCCAGCAGTATCGGGGAAAATACGCAGTATTTT	CASSIGENTQYF
-	TRBD1	TRBV4-2	TRBJ1-6	TGTGCCAGCAGCCAAGCGTCGGGGACAGTCAATTCACCCCTCCACTTT	CASSQASGTVNSPLHF
-	-	TRBV19	TRBJ2-2	TGTGCCAGTAGTGCACGACGAACCGGGGAGCTGTTTTTT	CASSARRTGELFF
once	-	TRBV5-1	TRBJ2-3	TGCGCCAGCAGCTTGGGGCGCGGAGATACGCAGTATTTT	CASSLGRGDTQYF
-	-	TRBV30	TRBJ1-6	TGTGCCTGGAACAAGGGAGGAGAATCACCCCTCCACTTT	CAWNKGGESPLHF
-	-	TRBV4-1	TRBJ2-2	TGCGCCAGCAGCCAATCGGGCGTTCCGCCGAACACCGGGGAGCTGTTTTTT	CASSQSGVPPNTGELFF
medium-sized	-	TRBV27	TRBJ2-7	TGTGCCAGCAGCGGCGTAAACTCCTACGAGCAGTACTTC	CASSGVNSYEQYF
once	TRBD2	TRBV7-3	TRBJ2-1	TGTGCCAGCAGCTCTGCGGGGTCGAGCGGGACCTACAATGAGCAGTTCTTC	CASSSAGSSGTYNEQFF
few	TRBD1	TRBV7-3	TRBJ2-1	TGTGCCAGCAGCCTCGGGACAGGGAGGCATGAGCAGTTCTTC	CASSLGTGRHEQFF
-	-	TRBV11-1	TRBJ1-1	TGTGCCAGCAGCTTACGGAACACTGAAGCTTTCTTT	CASSLRNTEAFF